The 10 T cell receptor beta chains in this list originate from one sample, sequenced in a study of blood T cells in healthy people across ages. A J-beta primer mix and a sample-barcoded 5' primer were used in a second PCR of about 7 to 12 cycles. TCRdb re-called the 5' RACE reads with MiXCR, one entry per CDR3 protein. Of about 1.7 million distinct CDR3 sequences listed, over 25% are singletons. Material for sequencing was blood. These receptor sequences come from a woman in her 30s in good health.

This clonotype was recorded once. DNA for the CDR3: TGCAGCGTTGAGGTGTGGGACGCCAGGCTCGAGCAGTACTTC. Translated: CSVEVWDARLEQYF. V and J are TRBV29-1 and TRBJ2-7; D may match TRBD1 or TRBD2 (5 bases each). CDR3 length: 14 amino acids. Germline CDR1 is SQVTM and CDR2 is ANQGSEA. The V end was cut by 3 bases, the J end by 6 bases, with 18 bases between.

V gene TRBV10-3 combines with J gene TRBJ1-1, with unresolved D. Germline V gene lookup returns CDR1 ENHRY and CDR2 SYGVKD. CDR3 size: 12 residues. The V end lost 9 bases, the J end lost 1 base, and 9 bases lay between the germline ends. The CDR3 is CAIAEQNTEAFF. The CDR3 nucleotides are TGTGCCATTGCAGAACAGAACACTGAAGCTTTCTTT.

The chain couples TRBV7-9 to TRBJ1-1; D is possibly TRBD1 (5 bases). CDR3 size: 13 residues. Germline values: CDR1 SEHNR, CDR2 FQNEAQ (reference sequence). Trimming stripped 1 base from V and 6 bases from J, with 9 bases between. CDR3 amino acids: CASSLVPGPEAFF. The CDR3 DNA is TGTGCCAGCAGCTTAGTCCCAGGGCCTGAAGCTTTCTTT.

The CDR3 coding sequence is TGCGCCAGCAGCTTGGGGCGGCAGGGCCTGGACGAGCAGTACTTC. This translates into CASSLGRQGLDEQYF. V and J are TRBV5-1 and TRBJ2-7, with D possibly matching TRBD1 (5 bases). V lost 0 bases and J 5 bases, leaving 15 bases between the germline ends. The length of the CDR3 is 15 residues. From germline, CDR1 is SGHRS and CDR2 YFSETQ.

The chain combines TRBV9 with TRBJ2-3; a possible D gene is TRBD2 (5 bases). Per germline, CDR1 SGDLS and CDR2 YYNGEE. Trimming stripped 7 bases from V and 6 bases from J, with 15 bases between. The CDR3 runs 13 residues. CDR3 nucleotides: TGTGCCAGCGGACCAAGGAGGACGGATACGCAGTATTTT. This gives the protein CASGPRRTDTQYF.

This clonotype was observed a handful of times. CDR3 sequence: CASSPGRGGVTDTQYF. CDR3 DNA: TGTGCCAGCAGTCCAGGACGGGGGGGGGTCACAGATACGCAGTATTTT. This chain uses TRBV28 with TRBJ2-3; TRBD2 agrees at 8 bases. Germline V gives CDR1 MDHEN, CDR2 SYDVKM. The CDR3 spans 16 residues. V gave up 5 bases and J gave up 2 bases; unmatched junction bases: 9.

The sample holds a few counts of this clonotype. The chain carries TRBV28 and TRBJ1-6; weak D call: TRBD1 (5 bases). CDR3 length: 15 amino acids. V shed 7 bases and J shed 7 bases, with 17 bases lying between them. The germline V gene has CDR1 MDHEN and CDR2 SYDVKM. The CDR3 bases are TGTGCCAGCAACGTCCCAGGGCTGGACAATTCACCCCTCCACTTT. It yields the protein CASNVPGLDNSPLHF.

This clonotype was counted at least ten times. The chain combines TRBV20-1 with TRBJ2-1, with TRBD2 identical over 10 bases. Germline V gene lookup returns CDR1 DFQATT and CDR2 SNEGSKA (reference sequence). The CDR3 loop spans 14 amino acids. With 4 bases clipped from V and 4 bases from J, the junction kept 4 bases outside the gene matches. The chain's CDR3 is CSAKGTSAYNEQFF. For the CDR3, the DNA is TGCAGTGCTAAGGGGACTAGCGCGTACAATGAGCAGTTCTTC.

There are many counts of this clonotype. The chain is built from TRBV2 and TRBJ2-5; 7 bases align to TRBD2. The V segment lost 5 bases and the J segment 3 bases; nucleotides outside the gene matches: 3. Germline CDR1 is SNHLY and CDR2 is FYNNEI. CDR3 size: 13 residues. CDR3 in DNA: TGTGCCAGCAGTACCGGACTAGAAGAGACCCAGTACTTC. Translating it yields CASSTGLEETQYF.

The rearrangement uses TRBV10-3 and TRBJ1-4; perhaps TRBD1 as D (6 bases). The length of the CDR3 is 16 residues. The V end was cut by 2 bases, the J end by 10 bases, with 20 bases between. Germline CDR1 ENHRY, CDR2 SYGVKD. CDR3 sequence (DNA): TGTGCCATCAGTGAGCCCTCAGGGGAGCAGGGTGCAAAACTGTTTTTT. Translation gives CAISEPSGEQGAKLFF.